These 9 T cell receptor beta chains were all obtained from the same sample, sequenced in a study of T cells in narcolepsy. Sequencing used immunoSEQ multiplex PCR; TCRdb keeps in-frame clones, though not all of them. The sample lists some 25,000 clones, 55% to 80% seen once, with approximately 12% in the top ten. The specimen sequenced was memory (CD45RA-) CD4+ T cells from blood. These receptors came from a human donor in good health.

The CDR3 DNA reads TGTGCCAGCAGCTTATCTGCGGGAAGACAAGAGACCCAGTACTTC. It encodes CASSLSAGRQETQYF. The chain combines TRBV7-2 with TRBJ2-5; tentative D call: TRBD2 (6 bases). This CDR3 is 15 amino acids long. Germline V gives CDR1 SGHTA, CDR2 FQGNSA. V lost 2 bases and J 2 bases, leaving 12 bases between the germline ends. The whole variable domain, remainder taken from reference TRBV7-2 and TRBJ2-5, is GAGVSQSPSNKVTEKGKDVELRCDPISGHTALYWYRQSLGQGLEFLIYFQGNSAPDKSGLPSDRFSAERTGGSVSTLTIQRTQQEDSAVYLCASSLSAGRQETQYFGPGTRLLVL.

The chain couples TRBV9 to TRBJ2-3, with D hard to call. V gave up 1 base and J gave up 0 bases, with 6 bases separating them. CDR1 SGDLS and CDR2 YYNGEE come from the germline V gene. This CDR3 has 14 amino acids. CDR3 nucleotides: TGTGCCAGCAGCGTAACCGGTAGCACAGATACGCAGTATTTT. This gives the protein CASSVTGSTDTQYF. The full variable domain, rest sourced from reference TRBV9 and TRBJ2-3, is DSGVTQTPKHLITATGQRVTLRCSPRSGDLSVYWYQQSLDQGLQFLIQYYNGEERAKGNILERFSAQQFPDLHSELNLSSLELGDSALYFCASSVTGSTDTQYFGPGTRLTVL.

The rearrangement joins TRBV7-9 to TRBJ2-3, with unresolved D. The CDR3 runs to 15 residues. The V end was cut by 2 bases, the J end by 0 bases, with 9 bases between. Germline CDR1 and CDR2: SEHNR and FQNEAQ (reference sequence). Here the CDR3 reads CASSLYLTSTDTQYF. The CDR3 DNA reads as TGTGCCAGCAGCTTATACCTGACGAGCACAGATACGCAGTATTTT. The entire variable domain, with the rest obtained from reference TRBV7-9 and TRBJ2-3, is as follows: DTGVSQNPRHKITKRGQNVTFRCDPISEHNRLYWYRQTLGQGPEFLTYFQNEAQLEKSRLLSDRFSAERPKGSFSTLEIQRTEQGDSAMYLCASSLYLTSTDTQYFGPGTRLTVL.

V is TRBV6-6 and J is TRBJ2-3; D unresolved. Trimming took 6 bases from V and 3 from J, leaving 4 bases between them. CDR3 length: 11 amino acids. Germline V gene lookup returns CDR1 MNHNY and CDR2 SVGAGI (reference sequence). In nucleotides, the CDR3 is TGTGCCAGCAGCCATACAGATACGCAGTATTTT. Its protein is CASSHTDTQYF.

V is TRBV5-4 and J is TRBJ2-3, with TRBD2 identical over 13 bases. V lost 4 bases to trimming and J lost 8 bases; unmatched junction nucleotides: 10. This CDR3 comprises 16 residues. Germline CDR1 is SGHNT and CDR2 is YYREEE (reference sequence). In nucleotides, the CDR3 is TGTGCCAGCAGCGCAGGCTCGGGACTAGCGGGAAGTACGCAGTATTTT. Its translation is CASSAGSGLAGSTQYF.

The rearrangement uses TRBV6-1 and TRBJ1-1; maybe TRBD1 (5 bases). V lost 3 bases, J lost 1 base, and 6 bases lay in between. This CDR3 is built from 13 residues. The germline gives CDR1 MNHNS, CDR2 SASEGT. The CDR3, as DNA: TGTGCCAGCAGTGAGGGGCGGAACACTGAAGCTTTCTTT. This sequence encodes CASSEGRNTEAFF.

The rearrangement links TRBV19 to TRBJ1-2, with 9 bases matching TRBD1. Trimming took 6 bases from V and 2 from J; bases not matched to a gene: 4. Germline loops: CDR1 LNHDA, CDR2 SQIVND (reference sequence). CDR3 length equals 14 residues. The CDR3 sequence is CASSSTGGNYGYTF. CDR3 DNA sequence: TGTGCCAGTAGCTCCACAGGGGGCAACTATGGCTACACCTTC.

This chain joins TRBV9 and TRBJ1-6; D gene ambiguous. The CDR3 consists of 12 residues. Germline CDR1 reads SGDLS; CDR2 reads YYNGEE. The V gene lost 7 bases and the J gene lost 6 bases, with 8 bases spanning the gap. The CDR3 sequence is CASGEINSPLHF. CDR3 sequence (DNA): TGTGCCAGCGGGGAGATTAATTCACCCCTCCACTTT.

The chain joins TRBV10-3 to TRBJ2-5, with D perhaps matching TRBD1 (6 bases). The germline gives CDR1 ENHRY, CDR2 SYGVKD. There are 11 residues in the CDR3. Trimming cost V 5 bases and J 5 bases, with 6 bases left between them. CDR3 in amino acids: CAISQGETQYF. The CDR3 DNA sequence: TGTGCCATCAGTCAGGGGGAGACCCAGTACTTC.